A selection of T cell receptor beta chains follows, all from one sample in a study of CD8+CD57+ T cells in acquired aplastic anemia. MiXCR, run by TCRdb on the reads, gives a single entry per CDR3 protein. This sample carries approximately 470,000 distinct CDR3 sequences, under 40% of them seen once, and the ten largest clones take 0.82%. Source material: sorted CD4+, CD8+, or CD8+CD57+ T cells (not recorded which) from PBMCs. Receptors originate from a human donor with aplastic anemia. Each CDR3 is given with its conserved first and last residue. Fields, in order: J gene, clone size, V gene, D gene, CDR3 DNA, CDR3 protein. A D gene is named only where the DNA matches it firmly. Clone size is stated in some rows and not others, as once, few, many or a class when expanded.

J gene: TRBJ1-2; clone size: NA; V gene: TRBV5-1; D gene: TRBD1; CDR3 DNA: TGCGCCAGGGAAGACTCCGGGACAGTGCGTTTCTATGGCTACACCTTC; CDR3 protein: CAREDSGTVRFYGYTF
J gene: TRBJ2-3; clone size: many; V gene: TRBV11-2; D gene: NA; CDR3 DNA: TGTGCCAGCAGCTTAGGTTCTAGCGGCACAGATACGCAGTATTTT; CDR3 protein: CASSLGSSGTDTQYF
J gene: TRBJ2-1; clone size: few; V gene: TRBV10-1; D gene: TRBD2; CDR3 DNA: TGCGCCAGCAGTGAGTCTGGGATAGCGGGAGGGCCGTCCTACAATGAGCAGTTCTTC; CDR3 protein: CASSESGIAGGPSYNEQFF
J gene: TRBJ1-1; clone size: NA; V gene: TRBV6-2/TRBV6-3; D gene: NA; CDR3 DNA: TGTGCCAGCAGTTACTCGGGAAGTCCTACTGAAGCTTTCTTT; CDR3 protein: CASSYSGSPTEAFF
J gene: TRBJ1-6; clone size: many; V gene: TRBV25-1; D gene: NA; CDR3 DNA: TGTGCCAGCAGTCCAGGGACACCATCGGGACCCCTCCACTTT; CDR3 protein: CASSPGTPSGPLHF
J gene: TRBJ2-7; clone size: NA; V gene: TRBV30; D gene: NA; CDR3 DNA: TGTGCCTGGAGGTTACAGGGTTCCTACGAGCAGTACTTC; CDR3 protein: CAWRLQGSYEQYF
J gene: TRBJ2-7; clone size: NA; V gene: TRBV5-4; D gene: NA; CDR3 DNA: TGTGCCAGCCCACGGGGAGGGGGAATCTACGAGCAGTACTTC; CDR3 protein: CASPRGGGIYEQYF
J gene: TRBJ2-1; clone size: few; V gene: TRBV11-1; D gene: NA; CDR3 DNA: TGTGCCAGCAGCTCTCAGGGATCTTGGGGTGGGGAGCAGTTCTTC; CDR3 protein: CASSSQGSWGGEQFF
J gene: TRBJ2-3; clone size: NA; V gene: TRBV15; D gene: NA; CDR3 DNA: TGTGCCACCAGCAGAGACCGGGCGAGAACTACGCAGTATTTT; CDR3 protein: CATSRDRARTTQYF
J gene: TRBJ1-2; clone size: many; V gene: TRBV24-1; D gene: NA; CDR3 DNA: TGTGCCACCAGTGACCCAGGAAGGGCGAACTATGGCTACACCTTC; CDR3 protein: CATSDPGRANYGYTF
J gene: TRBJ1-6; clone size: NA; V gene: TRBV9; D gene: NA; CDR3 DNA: TGTGCCAGCAGCGTAGGAGGAGCTACTAATTCACCCCTCCACTTT; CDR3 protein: CASSVGGATNSPLHF
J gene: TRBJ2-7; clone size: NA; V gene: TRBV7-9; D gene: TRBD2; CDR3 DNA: TGTGCCAGCAGCTTAGTAAACGGGAGGGGTGAGCAGTACTTC; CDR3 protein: CASSLVNGRGEQYF
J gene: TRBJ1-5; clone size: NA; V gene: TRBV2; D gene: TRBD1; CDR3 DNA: TGTGCCAGCAGTGGACAGGGTAGGAGGAATCAGCCCCAGCATTTT; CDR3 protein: CASSGQGRRNQPQHF
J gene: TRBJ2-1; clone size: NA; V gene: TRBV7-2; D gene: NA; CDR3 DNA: TGTGCCAGCAGCTTAGCGGCGGACTTCTCCTACAATGAGCAGTTCTTC; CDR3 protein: CASSLAADFSYNEQFF
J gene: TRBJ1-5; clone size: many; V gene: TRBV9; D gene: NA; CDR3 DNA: TGTGCCAGCAGCGTAGACCAGAATCAGCCCCAGCATTTT; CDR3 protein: CASSVDQNQPQHF
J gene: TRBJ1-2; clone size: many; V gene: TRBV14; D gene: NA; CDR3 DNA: TGTGCCAGCAGCCCGACGAGACAGGATAGCTATGGCTACACCTTC; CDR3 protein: CASSPTRQDSYGYTF
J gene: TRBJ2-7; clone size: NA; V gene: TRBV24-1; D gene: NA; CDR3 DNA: TGTGCCACCAGTGATACGAACTACGAGCAGTACTTC; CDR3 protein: CATSDTNYEQYF
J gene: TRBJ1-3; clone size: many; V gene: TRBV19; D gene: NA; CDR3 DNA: TGTGCCAGTAATTATCCAGGAAACACCATATATTTT; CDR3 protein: CASNYPGNTIYF
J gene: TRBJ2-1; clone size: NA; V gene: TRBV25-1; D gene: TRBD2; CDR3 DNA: TGTGCCAGCAACCTACTAGCGGGGGATTACAATGAGCAGTTCTTC; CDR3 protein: CASNLLAGDYNEQFF
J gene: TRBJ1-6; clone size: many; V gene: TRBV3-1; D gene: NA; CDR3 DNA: TGTGCCAGCAGCCAGGGGCAGGATAATTCACCCCTCCACTTT; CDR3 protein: CASSQGQDNSPLHF
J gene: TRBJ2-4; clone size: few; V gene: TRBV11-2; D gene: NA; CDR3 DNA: TGTGCCAGCAGCTTAGATGGGGGGCTAGCCAAAAACATTCAGTACTTC; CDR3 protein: CASSLDGGLAKNIQYF
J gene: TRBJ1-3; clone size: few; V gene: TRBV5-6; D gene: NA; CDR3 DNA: TGTGCCAGCAGCTTGGGGACGCAGGGAAACACCATATATTTT; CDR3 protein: CASSLGTQGNTIYF